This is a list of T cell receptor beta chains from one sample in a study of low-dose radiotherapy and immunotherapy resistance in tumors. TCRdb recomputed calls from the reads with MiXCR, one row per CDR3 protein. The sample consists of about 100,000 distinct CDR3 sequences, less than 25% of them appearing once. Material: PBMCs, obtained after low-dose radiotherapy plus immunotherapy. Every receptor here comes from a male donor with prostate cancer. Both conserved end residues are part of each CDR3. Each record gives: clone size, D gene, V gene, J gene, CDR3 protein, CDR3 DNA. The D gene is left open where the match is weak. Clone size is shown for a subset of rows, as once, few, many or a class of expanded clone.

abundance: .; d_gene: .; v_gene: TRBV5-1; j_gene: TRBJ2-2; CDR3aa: CASSLDRAGELFF; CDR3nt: TGCGCCAGCAGCTTGGATCGGGCCGGGGAGCTGTTTTTT
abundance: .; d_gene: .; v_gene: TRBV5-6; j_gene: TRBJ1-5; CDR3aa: CASSSPPRTNQPQHF; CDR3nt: TGTGCCAGCAGCTCTCCCCCTCGGACCAATCAGCCCCAGCATTTT
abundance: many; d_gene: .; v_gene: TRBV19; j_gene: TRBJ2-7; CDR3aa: CASRPGGSYSGEQYF; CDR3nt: TGTGCCAGTCGTCCTGGGGGCAGCTACTCCGGCGAGCAGTACTTC
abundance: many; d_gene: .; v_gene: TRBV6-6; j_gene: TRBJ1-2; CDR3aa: CASSTTGTVYGYTF; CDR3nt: TGTGCCAGCAGTACCACGGGGACGGTCTATGGCTACACCTTC
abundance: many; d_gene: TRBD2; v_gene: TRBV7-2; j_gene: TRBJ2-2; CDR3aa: CATGGASGGANTGELFF; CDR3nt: TGTGCCACCGGAGGGGCTAGCGGGGGGGCTAACACCGGGGAGCTGTTTTTT
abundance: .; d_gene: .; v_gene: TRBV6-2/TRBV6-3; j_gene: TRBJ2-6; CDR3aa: CGSSYGGLVGSGANVLTF; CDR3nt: TGTGGCAGCAGTTACGGGGGCCTAGTTGGATCTGGGGCCAACGTCCTGACTTTC
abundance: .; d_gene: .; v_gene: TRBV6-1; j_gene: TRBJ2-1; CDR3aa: CASSSRPVGRNNEQFF; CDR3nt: TGTGCCAGCAGTTCGAGACCCGTGGGGCGTAACAATGAGCAGTTCTTC
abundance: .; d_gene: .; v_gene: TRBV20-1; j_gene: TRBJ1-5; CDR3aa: CSARQGGQGGQPQHF; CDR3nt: TGCAGTGCTAGACAAGGCGGGCAGGGTGGCCAGCCCCAGCATTTT
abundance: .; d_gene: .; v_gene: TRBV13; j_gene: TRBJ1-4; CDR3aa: CASSFGLLGEKLFF; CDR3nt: TGTGCCAGCAGCTTTGGCCTTTTAGGCGAAAAACTGTTTTTT
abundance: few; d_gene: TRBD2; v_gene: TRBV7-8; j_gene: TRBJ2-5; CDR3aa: CASNRGGDQETQYF; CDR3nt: TGTGCCAGCAACCGCGGGGGGGACCAAGAGACCCAGTACTTC
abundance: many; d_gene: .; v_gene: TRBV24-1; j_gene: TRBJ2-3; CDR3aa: CATGSADTQYF; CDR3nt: TGTGCCACCGGAAGCGCAGATACGCAGTATTTT
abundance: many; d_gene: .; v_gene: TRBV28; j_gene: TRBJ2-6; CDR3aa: CASHGPSLTGANVLTF; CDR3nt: TGTGCCAGTCATGGGCCCTCCCTCACTGGGGCCAACGTCCTGACTTTC
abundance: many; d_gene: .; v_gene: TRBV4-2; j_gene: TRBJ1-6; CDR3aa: CASSQGLNSPLHF; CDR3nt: TGTGCCAGCAGCCAAGGCCTCAATTCACCCCTCCACTTT
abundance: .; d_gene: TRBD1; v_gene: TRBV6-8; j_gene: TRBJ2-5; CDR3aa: CASSENRGQETQYF; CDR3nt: TGTGCCAGCAGTGAAAACAGGGGGCAGGAGACCCAGTACTTC
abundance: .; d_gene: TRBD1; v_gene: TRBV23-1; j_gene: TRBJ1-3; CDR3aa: CASTKQGAQSGNTIYF; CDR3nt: TGCGCCAGCACGAAACAGGGGGCGCAGTCTGGAAACACCATATATTTT
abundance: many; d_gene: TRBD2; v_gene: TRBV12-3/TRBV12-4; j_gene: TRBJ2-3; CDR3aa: CASHQASGGTTDTQYF; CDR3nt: TGTGCCAGCCATCAGGCGTCGGGGGGGACCACAGATACGCAGTATTTT
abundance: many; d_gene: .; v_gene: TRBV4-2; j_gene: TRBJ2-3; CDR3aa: CASSQDVRGRTDTQYF; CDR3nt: TGTGCCAGCAGCCAAGATGTCAGGGGAAGGACAGATACGCAGTATTTT